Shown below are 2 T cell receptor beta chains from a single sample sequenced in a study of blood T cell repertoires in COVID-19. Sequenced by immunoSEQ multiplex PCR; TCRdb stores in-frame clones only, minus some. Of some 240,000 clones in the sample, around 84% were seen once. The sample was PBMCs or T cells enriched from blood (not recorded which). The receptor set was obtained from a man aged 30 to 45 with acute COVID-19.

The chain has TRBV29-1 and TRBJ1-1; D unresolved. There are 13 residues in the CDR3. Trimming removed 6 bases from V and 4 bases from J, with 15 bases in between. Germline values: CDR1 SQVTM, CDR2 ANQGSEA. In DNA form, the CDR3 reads TGCAGCGTCGAGGTATCGGTTGGCACTGAAGCTTTCTTT. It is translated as CSVEVSVGTEAFF.

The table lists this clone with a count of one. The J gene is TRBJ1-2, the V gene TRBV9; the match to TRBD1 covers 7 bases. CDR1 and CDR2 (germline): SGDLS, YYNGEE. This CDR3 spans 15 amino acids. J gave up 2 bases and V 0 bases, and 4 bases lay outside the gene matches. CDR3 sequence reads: CASSVVGTVNYGYTF. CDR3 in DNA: TGTGCCAGCAGCGTAGTGGGGACAGTAAACTATGGCTACACCTTC.